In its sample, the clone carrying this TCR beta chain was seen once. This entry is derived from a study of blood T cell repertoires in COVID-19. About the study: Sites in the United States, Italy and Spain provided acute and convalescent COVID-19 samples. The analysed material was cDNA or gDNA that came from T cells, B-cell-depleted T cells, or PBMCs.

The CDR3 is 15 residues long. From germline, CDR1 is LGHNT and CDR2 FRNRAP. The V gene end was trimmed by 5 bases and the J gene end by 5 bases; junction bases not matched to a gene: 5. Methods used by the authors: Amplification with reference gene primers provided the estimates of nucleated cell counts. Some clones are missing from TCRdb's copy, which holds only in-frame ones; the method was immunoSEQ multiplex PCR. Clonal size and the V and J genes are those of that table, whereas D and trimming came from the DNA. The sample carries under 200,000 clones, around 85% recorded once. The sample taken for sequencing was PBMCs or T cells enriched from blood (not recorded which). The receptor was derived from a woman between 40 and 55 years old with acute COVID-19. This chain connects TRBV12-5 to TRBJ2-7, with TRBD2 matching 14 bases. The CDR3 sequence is CASGVGLAGVNEQYV. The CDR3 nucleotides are TGTGCTAGTGGTGTGGGACTAGCGGGAGTCAACGAGCAGTACGTC.